Only a few counts were recorded for the clone carrying this T cell receptor (beta chain). The data stem from a study of cytomegalovirus exposure and HLA in healthy donors. Trimming took 3 bases from V and 0 from J, leaving 9 bases between them. The CDR3 has 14 amino acids. CDR1 and CDR2 (germline): SGDLS, YYNGEE. Primers: 60 Vbeta forward and 13 Jbeta reverse. Sequencing was performed with immunoSEQ multiplex PCR; in TCRdb, only in-frame clones are kept and a portion is missing. The sample gives 97,000 or so clones, roughly 76% of which show up once; roughly 2.5% is in the top ten. J is TRBJ1-1 and V is TRBV9; D is perhaps TRBD1 (6 bases). Sequenced input: PBMCs. The receptor comes from a man between 45 and 60 years old in good health and CMV-seronegative. CDR3 bases: TGTGCCAGCAGCGCGACAGGATTGAACACTGAAGCTTTCTTT. Translating it yields CASSATGLNTEAFF. The full variable domain, completed using reference TRBV9 and TRBJ1-1, is DSGVTQTPKHLITATGQRVTLRCSPRSGDLSVYWYQQSLDQGLQFLIQYYNGEERAKGNILERFSAQQFPDLHSELNLSSLELGDSALYFCASSATGLNTEAFFGQGTRLTVV.